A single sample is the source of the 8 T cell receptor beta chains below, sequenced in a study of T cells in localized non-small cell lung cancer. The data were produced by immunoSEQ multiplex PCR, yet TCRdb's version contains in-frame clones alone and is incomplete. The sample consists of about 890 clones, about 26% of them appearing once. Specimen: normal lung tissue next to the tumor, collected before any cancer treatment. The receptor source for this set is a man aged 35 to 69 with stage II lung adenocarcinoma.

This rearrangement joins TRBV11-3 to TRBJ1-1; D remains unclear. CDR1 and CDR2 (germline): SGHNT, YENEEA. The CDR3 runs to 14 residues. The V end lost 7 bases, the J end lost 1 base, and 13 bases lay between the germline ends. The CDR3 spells CASKRLGGNTEAFF. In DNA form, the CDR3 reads TGTGCCAGCAAAAGATTAGGAGGGAACACTGAAGCTTTCTTT.

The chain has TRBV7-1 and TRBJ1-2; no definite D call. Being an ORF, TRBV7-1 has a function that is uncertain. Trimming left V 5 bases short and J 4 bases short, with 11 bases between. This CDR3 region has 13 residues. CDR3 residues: CASSPDGSYGYTF. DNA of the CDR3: TGTGCCAGCAGCCCCGACGGCTCCTATGGCTACACCTTC.

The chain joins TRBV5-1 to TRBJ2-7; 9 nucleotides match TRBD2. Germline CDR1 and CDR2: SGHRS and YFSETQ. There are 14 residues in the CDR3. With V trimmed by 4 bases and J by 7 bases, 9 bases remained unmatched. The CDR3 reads CASSTAGGSREQYF. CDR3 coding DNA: TGCGCCAGCAGCACGGCGGGAGGGTCGAGGGAGCAGTACTTC.

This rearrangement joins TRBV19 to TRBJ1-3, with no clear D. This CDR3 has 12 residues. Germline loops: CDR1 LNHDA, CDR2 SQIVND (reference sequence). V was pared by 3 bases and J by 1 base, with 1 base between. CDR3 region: CASSISGNTIYF. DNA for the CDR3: TGTGCCAGTAGTATTTCTGGAAACACCATATATTTT. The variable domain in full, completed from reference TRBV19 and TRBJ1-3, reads DGGITQSPKYLFRKEGQNVTLSCEQNLNHDAMYWYRQDPGQGLRLIYYSQIVNDFQKGDIAEGYSVSREKKESFPLTVTSAQKNPTAFYLCASSISGNTIYFGEGSWLTVV.

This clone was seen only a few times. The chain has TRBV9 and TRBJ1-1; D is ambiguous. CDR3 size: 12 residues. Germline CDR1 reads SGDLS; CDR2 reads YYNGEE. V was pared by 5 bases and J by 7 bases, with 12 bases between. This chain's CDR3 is CASSYTGFEAFF. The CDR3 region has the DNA TGTGCCAGCAGTTATACCGGGTTTGAAGCTTTCTTT.

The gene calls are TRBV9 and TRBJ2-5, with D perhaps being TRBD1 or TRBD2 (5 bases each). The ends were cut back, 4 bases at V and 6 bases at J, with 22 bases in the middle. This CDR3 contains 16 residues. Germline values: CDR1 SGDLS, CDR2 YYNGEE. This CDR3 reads CASSHDWDPKVQTQYF. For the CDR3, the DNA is TGTGCCAGCAGCCATGATTGGGACCCCAAAGTCCAGACCCAGTACTTC. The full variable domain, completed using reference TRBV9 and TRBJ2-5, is DSGVTQTPKHLITATGQRVTLRCSPRSGDLSVYWYQQSLDQGLQFLIQYYNGEERAKGNILERFSAQQFPDLHSELNLSSLELGDSALYFCASSHDWDPKVQTQYFGPGTRLLVL.

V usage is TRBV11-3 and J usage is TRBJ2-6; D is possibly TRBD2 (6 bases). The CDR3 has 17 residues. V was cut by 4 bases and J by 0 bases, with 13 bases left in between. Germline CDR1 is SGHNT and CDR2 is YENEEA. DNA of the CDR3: TGTGCCAGCAGCTCGGCCGGGGGTGACTCTGGGGCCAACGTCCTGACTTTC. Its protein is CASSSAGGDSGANVLTF.

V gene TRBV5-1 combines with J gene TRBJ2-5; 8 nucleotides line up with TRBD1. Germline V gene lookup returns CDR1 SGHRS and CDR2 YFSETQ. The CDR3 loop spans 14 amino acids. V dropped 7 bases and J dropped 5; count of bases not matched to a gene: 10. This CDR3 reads CASSTRGLVETQYF. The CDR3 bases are TGCGCCAGCTCAACCAGGGGGCTTGTGGAGACCCAGTACTTC.